The rows below give T cell receptor beta chains drawn from one sample of a study of blood T cells in healthy people across ages. TCRdb processed the 5' RACE reads anew with MiXCR; each CDR3 protein has one entry. The table has around 1,700,000 distinct CDR3 sequences, about 28% seen once. The sequencing input was blood. The receptors stem from a woman under 40 in good health. Each CDR3 is given with its conserved first and last residue. The D gene is left open where the match is weak. The listing skips clone size in some rows; elsewhere it reads once, few, many or a size class.

>-|TRBJ2-3|many|TRBV7-2|14
TGTGCCAGCAGCTTAGCGGGGGCATATAGGGCGCAGTATTTT
CASSLAGAYRAQYF
>TRBD1|TRBJ2-1|-|TRBV7-9|12
TGTGCCACCGGACAGGATAGCAATGAGCAGTTCTTC
CATGQDSNEQFF
>-|TRBJ2-1|-|TRBV12-3/TRBV12-4|17
TGTGCCAGCAGTTTCTCCTTGGGAGGTTATGCACACAATGAGCAGTTCTTC
CASSFSLGGYAHNEQFF
>TRBD2|TRBJ2-1|-|TRBV28|16
TGTGCCAGCAGCCCCATGCGGGGGGGCAAAGGGAATGAGCAGTTCTTC
CASSPMRGGKGNEQFF
>TRBD2|TRBJ2-1|-|TRBV7-9|17
TGTGCCAGCAGCTTCATCCCGCTAGCGGGCAGGTACAATGAGCAGTTCTTC
CASSFIPLAGRYNEQFF
>TRBD2|TRBJ2-7|-|TRBV20-1|15
TGCAGTGCTAGGGACAGACTAGCGCCTCCTAGTGAGCAGTACTTC
CSARDRLAPPSEQYF
>TRBD2|TRBJ2-1|-|TRBV7-2|17
TGTGCCAGCAGCTTCGGGGCTAGCGGGTTCCCAGGCAATGAGCAGTTCTTC
CASSFGASGFPGNEQFF
>-|TRBJ1-1|-|TRBV5-5|12
TGTGTCAGCAGCTTTAGCATCACTGAAGCTTTCTTT
CVSSFSITEAFF
>TRBD1|TRBJ2-4|few|TRBV30|13
TGTGCCTGGAGTTGGACAGGGGGGAACATTCAGTACTTC
CAWSWTGGNIQYF
>TRBD1|TRBJ2-7|many|TRBV6-1|12
TGTGCCAGTGGACAGGAAACCTACGAGCAGTACTTC
CASGQETYEQYF
>TRBD2|TRBJ2-1|few|TRBV20-1|14
TGCAATGCTAGCATGACTAGCGAGTTCAGTGAGCAGTTCTTC
CNASMTSEFSEQFF
>-|TRBJ1-6|few|TRBV4-1|15
TGCGCCAGCAGCCACTCGACCCCAAATAATTCACCCCTCCACTTT
CASSHSTPNNSPLHF
>-|TRBJ2-1|-|TRBV12-3/TRBV12-4|15
TGTGCCAGCAGTTTCAATGGACTTTCATACAATGAGCGGTTCTTC
CASSFNGLSYNERFF
>TRBD2|TRBJ2-2|-|TRBV6-2/TRBV6-3|15
TGTGCCAGCAGCCTAGCGGCCGCGGACACCGGGGAGCTGTTTTTT
CASSLAAADTGELFF
>-|TRBJ2-5|many|TRBV3-1|13
TGTGCCAGCAGCCAACGGGGAAGAGAGACCCAGTACTTC
CASSQRGRETQYF
>-|TRBJ1-2|-|TRBV5-1|16
TGCGCCAGCAGCTTGGAGGCCCCGAGGGAGAACTATGGCTACACCTTC
CASSLEAPRENYGYTF
>-|TRBJ2-5|many|TRBV6-2/TRBV6-3|13
TGTGCCAGCAGTCCCATCTGGGGAGAGACCCAGTACTTC
CASSPIWGETQYF